This is a list of T cell receptor beta chains from one sample in a study of OX40 agonist ivuxolimab in advanced cancers. Sequencing was performed with immunoSEQ multiplex PCR; in TCRdb, only in-frame clones are kept and a portion is missing. The sample contains 70,000 or so clones, 75% to 95% of which appear only once. The source material was CD4+ or CD8+ T cells sorted from blood, sampled in a trial of the OX40 agonist ivuxolimab. These receptors originate from an adult with an advanced solid tumor such as melanoma, head and neck, liver or kidney cancer. Both conserved end residues are part of each CDR3. D genes are given only for firm matches. Size tells how often a clone was seen (once, few, many) or the class of an expanded clone, and some rows leave it out.

j_call	v_call	clone_size	d_call	cdr3_length	cdr3_nt	cdr3_aa
TRBJ1-5	TRBV10-3	NA	NA	14	TGTGCCATCAGTGAGAGGGGAAGCGATCAGCCCCAGCATTTT	CAISERGSDQPQHF
TRBJ1-5	TRBV7-2	NA	TRBD1	16	TGTGCCAGCAGCTTAGGTGACAGGGTCAGCAATCAGCCCCAGCATTTT	CASSLGDRVSNQPQHF
TRBJ2-7	TRBV7-9	NA	TRBD1	15	TGTGCCAGCAGCTTAGGGACAGGGGGTTCCTACGAGCAGTACTTC	CASSLGTGGSYEQYF
TRBJ2-4	TRBV28	few	TRBD2	15	TGTGCCAGCAGTTTGGGGGGGACTAACGGAAACATTCAGTACTTC	CASSLGGTNGNIQYF
TRBJ2-7	TRBV27	few	TRBD1	14	TGTGCCAGCAGTCCGAGACAGGGGTGGAACGAGCAGTACTTC	CASSPRQGWNEQYF
TRBJ2-7	TRBV5-1	NA	TRBD2	15	TGCGCCAGCACCCTTAGGGCTAGCGGGATCTACGAGCAGTACTTC	CASTLRASGIYEQYF
TRBJ2-4	TRBV2	NA	NA	11	TGTGCCAGCGCGGAGGGGGACATTCAGTACTTC	CASAEGDIQYF
TRBJ1-2	TRBV6-6	NA	TRBD1	14	TGTGCCAGCAGTCAGGGACAGACTAACTATGGCTACACCTTC	CASSQGQTNYGYTF
TRBJ2-3	TRBV7-9	NA	TRBD2	15	TGTGCCAGCAGCCGACTAGCGGAAATTGTAGATACGCAGTATTTT	CASSRLAEIVDTQYF
TRBJ2-3	TRBV5-6	once	TRBD1	16	TGTGCCAGCAGTCAAACAGGGGAAGCTAGCACAGATACGCAGTATTTT	CASSQTGEASTDTQYF
TRBJ2-1	TRBV30	few	TRBD2	13	TGTGCCTGGAGAGTAGCGGGAGGTCATGAGCAGTTCTTC	CAWRVAGGHEQFF
TRBJ2-5	TRBV11-2	NA	NA	14	TGTGCCAGCAGCTTAGGTTCTCCCTGGAAGACCCAGTACTTC	CASSLGSPWKTQYF
TRBJ2-1	TRBV7-2	NA	NA	14	TGTGCCAGCAGCTTCCAGGCCCCTAGCGATGAGCAGTTCTTC	CASSFQAPSDEQFF
TRBJ1-2	TRBV19	NA	NA	15	TGTGCCAGTAGTATTGCAGAAACGGCCCACTATGGCTACACCTTC	CASSIAETAHYGYTF
TRBJ2-1	TRBV11-2	NA	NA	11	TGTGCCAGCAGTTATGGGGGGGAGCAGTTCTTC	CASSYGGEQFF
TRBJ2-1	TRBV11-3	NA	TRBD2	14	TGTGCCAGCAGCTTGGCGGGAGGGCACAATGAGCAGTTCTTC	CASSLAGGHNEQFF
TRBJ2-3	TRBV5-4	NA	TRBD2	16	TGTGCCAGCAGCTTGGGACTAGCGGGAGATTCAGATACGCAGTATTTT	CASSLGLAGDSDTQYF
TRBJ1-1	TRBV9	NA	NA	11	TGTGCCAGCAGCGGCAGGGGTGAAGCTTTCTTT	CASSGRGEAFF
TRBJ1-4	TRBV28	NA	NA	14	TGTGCCAGCAGTCCCAGGGTACCTAATGAAAAACTGTTTTTT	CASSPRVPNEKLFF
TRBJ1-5	TRBV27	NA	NA	13	TGTGCCAGCAGTTTCGGGGGCGCGGGGCCCCAGCATTTT	CASSFGGAGPQHF
TRBJ2-1	TRBV29-1	NA	TRBD2	14	TGCAGCGTTGAGGGACTAGCGGGAGCGTATGAGCAGTTCTTC	CSVEGLAGAYEQFF
TRBJ1-2	TRBV5-5	NA	NA	13	TGTGCCAGCAGCCCCGTGGCGGGGGGAGGCTACACCTTC	CASSPVAGGGYTF
TRBJ2-5	TRBV4-2	NA	TRBD2	17	TGTGCCAGCAGCCAACGGGGACTAGCGGACGACCAAGAGACCCAGTACTTC	CASSQRGLADDQETQYF
TRBJ2-2	TRBV27	NA	NA	15	TGTGCCAGCAGTTTACGGGGCACGAACACCGGGGAGCTGTTTTTT	CASSLRGTNTGELFF
TRBJ2-5	TRBV6-1	NA	NA	16	TGTGCCAGCAGTGAAGGCGCTCTTCCCTCCCAAGAGACCCAGTACTTC	CASSEGALPSQETQYF
TRBJ2-1	TRBV29-1	NA	NA	12	TGCAGCGTTGAAGTGGCGGGGAATGAGCAGTTCTTC	CSVEVAGNEQFF
TRBJ2-2	TRBV7-2	NA	TRBD2	15	TGTGCCAGCAGCTCGCGGACTAGCGTGGGCGGGGAGCTGTTTTTT	CASSSRTSVGGELFF
TRBJ1-1	TRBV4-1	NA	NA	14	TGCGCCAGCAGCCAACCGGAGGAGGGCTTAAAAGCTTTCTTT	CASSQPEEGLKAFF
TRBJ2-3	TRBV6-6	NA	NA	14	TGTGCCAGCAGTTACTCCGAGGGGCCAGATACGCAGTATTTT	CASSYSEGPDTQYF
TRBJ2-3	TRBV11-3	NA	NA	15	TGTGCCAGCAGCTTAAGGGCCTCTGGGGGCGATACGCAGTATTTT	CASSLRASGGDTQYF
TRBJ2-4	TRBV10-3	many	NA	13	TGTGCCATCGGGGGATCCGACGCGAACATTCAGTACTTC	CAIGGSDANIQYF
TRBJ2-7	TRBV7-3	NA	TRBD2	16	TGTGCCAGCAGCTTAATGGGGACTAGCGGGAGCTACGAGCAGTACTTC	CASSLMGTSGSYEQYF
TRBJ1-5	TRBV15	NA	TRBD1	15	TGTGCCACCAGCAGGGACCCAGGGGGAGGTCAGCCCCAGCATTTT	CATSRDPGGGQPQHF
TRBJ2-5	TRBV12-5	NA	NA	12	TGTGCTAGTGGTTTGGCAAAAGAGACCCAGTACTTC	CASGLAKETQYF
TRBJ2-7	TRBV4-2	NA	TRBD1	14	TGTGCCAGCAGCCAAAGCAGGGGGCACTACGAGCAGTACTTC	CASSQSRGHYEQYF
TRBJ2-7	TRBV6-6	once	NA	14	TGTGCCAGCAGCTTTCATGAAGTCTCCTACGAGCAGTACTTC	CASSFHEVSYEQYF
TRBJ2-2	TRBV7-3	NA	NA	15	TGTGCCAGCAGCCGAGCGGCGGTAAACACCGGGGAGCTGTTTTTT	CASSRAAVNTGELFF
TRBJ2-3	TRBV19	NA	NA	15	TGTGCCAGTTCCCGACAGGGACTTAGCACAGATACGCAGTATTTT	CASSRQGLSTDTQYF
TRBJ1-5	TRBV5-8	NA	NA	15	TGTGCCAGCCTTCCCGGGACATTCATCAATCAGCCCCAGCATTTT	CASLPGTFINQPQHF
TRBJ1-1	TRBV5-8	NA	NA	16	TGTGCCAGCAGCTTGGGCAGAAACTATTTGAACACTGAAGCTTTCTTT	CASSLGRNYLNTEAFF
TRBJ1-2	TRBV28	NA	NA	13	TGTGCCAGCTGGACAAAATCGGGCTATGGCTACACCTTC	CASWTKSGYGYTF
TRBJ2-5	TRBV11-2	NA	NA	12	TGTGCCAGCAGACTCCATACGGAGACCCAGTACTTC	CASRLHTETQYF
TRBJ1-2	TRBV28	NA	NA	17	TGTGCCAGCAGTTTAGATAGTCTAGTGAAAGCTAACTATGGCTACACCTTC	CASSLDSLVKANYGYTF
TRBJ2-3	TRBV7-3	NA	TRBD2	14	TGTGCCAGCAGCCTCCTAGCGGGAGGGTCTACGCAGTATTTT	CASSLLAGGSTQYF
TRBJ2-3	TRBV11-1	NA	TRBD2	18	TGTGCCAGCAGCTTACGAGTGAGCGGGAGGGCCGGCACAGATACGCAGTATTTT	CASSLRVSGRAGTDTQYF
TRBJ1-2	TRBV28	NA	NA	15	TGTGCCAGCAGTCCATCCGGGACACATAACTATGGCTACACCTTC	CASSPSGTHNYGYTF
TRBJ2-5	TRBV5-1	NA	NA	15	TGCGCCAGCAGCTTGGGTACGGGATACGTAGAGACCCAGTACTTC	CASSLGTGYVETQYF
TRBJ2-1	TRBV28	NA	NA	15	TGTGCCAGCAGTTCTACAGCGATCAGGTTCAATGAGCAGTTCTTC	CASSSTAIRFNEQFF
TRBJ2-2	TRBV27	NA	NA	17	TGTGCCAGCACCTACAGGGCCCGGACGGCGAACACCGGGGAGCTGTTTTTT	CASTYRARTANTGELFF
TRBJ1-3	TRBV7-9	NA	NA	12	TGTGCCAGCAGCCTCACGGGGGACACCATATATTTT	CASSLTGDTIYF
TRBJ2-4	TRBV11-1	NA	NA	12	TGTGCCAGCAGCTTAGGTAGCGCCATTCAGTACTTC	CASSLGSAIQYF
TRBJ2-1	TRBV30	NA	TRBD2	15	TGTGCCTGGAGTGCGGGACTAGAGCGGGCTAATGAGCAGTTCTTC	CAWSAGLERANEQFF
TRBJ1-6	TRBV6-5	NA	NA	14	TGTGCCAGCACGGGCCAGGGGTATAATTCACCCCTCCACTTT	CASTGQGYNSPLHF
TRBJ2-4	TRBV7-7	NA	NA	18	TGTGCTAGCAGCTACTGGTTATCATTGACCCTAGAAAAAAACATTCAGTACTTC	CASSYWLSLTLEKNIQYF
TRBJ2-1	TRBV2	NA	TRBD1	15	TGTGCCAGCAGTGTATCAGGGACAGCCTACAATGAGCAGTTCTTC	CASSVSGTAYNEQFF
TRBJ2-3	TRBV13	NA	TRBD2	14	TGTGCCAGCAGCTTATTGTGGGGAGGGGATACGCAGTATTTT	CASSLLWGGDTQYF
TRBJ2-7	TRBV30	NA	NA	12	TGTGCCTGGATGCGGCATCTCTACGAGCAGTACTTC	CAWMRHLYEQYF
TRBJ2-1	TRBV7-2	NA	NA	14	TGTGCCAGCAGCATCGGACTCAGGGGCAATGAGCAGTTCTTC	CASSIGLRGNEQFF
TRBJ2-7	TRBV28	NA	NA	11	TGTGCCAGCAGTATTAAGGACGAGCAGTACTTC	CASSIKDEQYF